This T cell receptor beta chain was identified during a study of T cells in Graves' hyperthyroidism and ophthalmopathy. Study-level background: Once the initial diagnosis was made, peripheral blood was obtained before any treatment. Findings and limits, study-wide: Prediction of ophthalmopathy progression came a median about 6 months pre-onset.

This clonotype was recorded at least ten times. The antigen is not known. The CDR3 is 13 amino acids. V was trimmed by 6 bases and J by 6 bases, leaving 13 bases between them. The germline gives CDR1 MDHEN, CDR2 SYDVKM. Uncontrolled infection, other autoimmune disease, pregnancy and lactation each barred patients from inclusion. Regions amplified from RNA transcripts were the TCR beta CDR3 regions. HTBI primers were the set used in a first-round RT-PCR of the TCR CDR3. TCRdb recomputed calls from the multiplex PCR reads with MiXCR, one row per CDR3 protein. This sample has 490,000 or so distinct CDR3 sequences, with 15% to 20% found just once.

The specimen sequenced was blood. V and J are TRBV28 and TRBJ2-3; D not certain. This TCR was recovered from a man aged 40-50 years with Graves' ophthalmopathy. CDR3 nucleotides: TGTGCCAGCAGCTCCCGCGGTAGGGATACGCAGTATTTT. It translates to CASSSRGRDTQYF.